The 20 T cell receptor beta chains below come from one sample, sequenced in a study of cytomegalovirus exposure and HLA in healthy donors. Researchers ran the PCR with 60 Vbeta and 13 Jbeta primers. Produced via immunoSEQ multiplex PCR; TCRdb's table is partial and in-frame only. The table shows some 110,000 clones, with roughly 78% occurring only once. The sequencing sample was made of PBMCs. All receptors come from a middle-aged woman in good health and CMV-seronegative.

Here the CDR3 reads CASSRGGGYEQYF. The DNA of the CDR3 is TGTGCCAGCAGCCGCGGGGGTGGCTACGAGCAGTACTTC. This chain uses TRBV28 with TRBJ2-7, with TRBD2 matching over 7 bases. Germline CDR1 reads MDHEN; CDR2 reads SYDVKM. The CDR3 length is 13 residues. V lost 6 bases, J lost 3 bases, and 5 bases stayed unmatched.

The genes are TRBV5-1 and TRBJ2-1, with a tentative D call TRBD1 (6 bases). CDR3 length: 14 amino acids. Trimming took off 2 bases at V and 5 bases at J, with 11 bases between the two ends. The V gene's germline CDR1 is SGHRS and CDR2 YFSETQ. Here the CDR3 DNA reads TGCGCCAGCAGCTTTGAGGGGGACCACAATGAGCAGTTCTTC. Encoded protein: CASSFEGDHNEQFF.

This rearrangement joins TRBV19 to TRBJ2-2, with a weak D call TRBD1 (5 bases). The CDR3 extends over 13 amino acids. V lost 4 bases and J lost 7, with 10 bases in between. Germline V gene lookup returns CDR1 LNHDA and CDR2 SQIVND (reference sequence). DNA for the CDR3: TGTGCCAGTAGTAACAGGCGAATCGGGGAGCTGTTTTTT. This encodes CASSNRRIGELFF. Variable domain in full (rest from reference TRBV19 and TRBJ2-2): DGGITQSPKYLFRKEGQNVTLSCEQNLNHDAMYWYRQDPGQGLRLIYYSQIVNDFQKGDIAEGYSVSREKKESFPLTVTSAQKNPTAFYLCASSNRRIGELFFGEGSRLTVL.

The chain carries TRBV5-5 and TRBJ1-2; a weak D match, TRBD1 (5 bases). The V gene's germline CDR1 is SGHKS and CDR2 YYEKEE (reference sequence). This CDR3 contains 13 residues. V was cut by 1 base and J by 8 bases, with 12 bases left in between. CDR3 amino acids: CASSLRGFEGYTF. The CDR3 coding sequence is TGTGCCAGCAGCTTGAGGGGTTTTGAGGGCTACACCTTC.

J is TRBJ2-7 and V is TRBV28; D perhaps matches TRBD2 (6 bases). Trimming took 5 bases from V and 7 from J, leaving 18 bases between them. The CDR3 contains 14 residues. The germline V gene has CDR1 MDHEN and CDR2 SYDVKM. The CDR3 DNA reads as TGTGCCAGCAGTCCCCGCGGGGAAACAAGGGAGCAGTACTTC. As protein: CASSPRGETREQYF. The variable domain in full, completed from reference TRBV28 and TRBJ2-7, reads DVKVTQSSRYLVKRTGEKVFLECVQDMDHENMFWYRQDPGLGLRLIYFSYDVKMKEKGDIPEGYSVSREKKERFSLILESASTNQTSMYLCASSPRGETREQYFGPGTRLTVT.

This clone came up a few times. The CDR3 DNA follows: TGTGCCAGCAGTGAGCCACCGGGACAGGGGGCGGATACGCAGTATTTT. Translated: CASSEPPGQGADTQYF. The chain links TRBV6-1 to TRBJ2-3, with TRBD1 identical over 12 bases. Losses at the gene ends were 3 bases for V and 6 bases for J; bases not matched to a gene: 7. CDR1 and CDR2 from the germline V gene are MNHNS and SASEGT. The CDR3 consists of 16 residues.

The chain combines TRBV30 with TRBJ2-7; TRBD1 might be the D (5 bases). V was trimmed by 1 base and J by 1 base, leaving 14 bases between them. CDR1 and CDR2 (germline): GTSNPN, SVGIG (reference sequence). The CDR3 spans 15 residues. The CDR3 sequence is CAWSENGHSSYEQYF. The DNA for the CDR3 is TGTGCCTGGAGTGAAAACGGACATTCTTCCTACGAGCAGTACTTC.

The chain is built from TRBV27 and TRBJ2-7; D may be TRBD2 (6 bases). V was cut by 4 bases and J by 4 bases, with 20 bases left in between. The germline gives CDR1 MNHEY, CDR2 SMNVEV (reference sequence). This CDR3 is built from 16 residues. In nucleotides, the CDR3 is TGTGCCAGCAGTTCTCGCAATTGGGGGAGGTGGTACGAGCAGTACTTC. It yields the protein CASSSRNWGRWYEQYF.

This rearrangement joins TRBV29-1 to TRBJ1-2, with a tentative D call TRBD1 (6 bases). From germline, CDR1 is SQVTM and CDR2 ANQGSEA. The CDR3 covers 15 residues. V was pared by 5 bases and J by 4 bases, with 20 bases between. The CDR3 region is CSVPRWDIESYGYTF. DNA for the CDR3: TGCAGCGTTCCTAGGTGGGACATTGAGAGCTATGGCTACACCTTC.

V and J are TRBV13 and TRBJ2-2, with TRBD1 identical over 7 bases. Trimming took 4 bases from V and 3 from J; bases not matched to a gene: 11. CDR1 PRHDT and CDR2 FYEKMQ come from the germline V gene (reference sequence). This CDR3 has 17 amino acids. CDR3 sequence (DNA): TGTGCCAGCAGCTCCCGACAGGGACCCACGGACACCGGGGAGCTGTTTTTT. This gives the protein CASSSRQGPTDTGELFF.

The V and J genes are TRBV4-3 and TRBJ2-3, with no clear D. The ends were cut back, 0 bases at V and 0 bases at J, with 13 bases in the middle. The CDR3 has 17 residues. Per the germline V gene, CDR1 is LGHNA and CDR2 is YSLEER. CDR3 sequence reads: CASSQDTGTSSTDTQYF. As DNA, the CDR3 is TGCGCCAGCAGCCAAGATACGGGTACCTCTAGCACAGATACGCAGTATTTT.

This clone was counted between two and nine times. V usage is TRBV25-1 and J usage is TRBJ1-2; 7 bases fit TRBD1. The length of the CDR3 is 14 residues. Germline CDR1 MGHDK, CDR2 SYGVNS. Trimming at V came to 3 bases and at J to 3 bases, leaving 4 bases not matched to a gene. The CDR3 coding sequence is TGTGCCAGCAGTGAGACAGGGACGGACTATGGCTACACCTTC. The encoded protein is CASSETGTDYGYTF.

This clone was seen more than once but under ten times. CDR3 bases: TGTGCCAGCAGTTTTACGGACCTATCAAGGGCTAGCGGGAGTTACGAGCAGTACTTC. Translating gives CASSFTDLSRASGSYEQYF. The chain uses TRBV28 and TRBJ2-7; TRBD2 aligns across 10 bases. The CDR3 length is 19 residues. Germline assignment: CDR1 MDHEN and CDR2 SYDVKM. V lost 3 bases to trimming and J lost 4 bases; unmatched junction nucleotides: 18.

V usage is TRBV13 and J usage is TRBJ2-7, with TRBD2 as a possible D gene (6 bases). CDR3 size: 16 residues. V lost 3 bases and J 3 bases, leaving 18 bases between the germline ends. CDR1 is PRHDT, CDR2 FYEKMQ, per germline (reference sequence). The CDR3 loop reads CASSFGGRPPLYEQYF. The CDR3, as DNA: TGTGCCAGCAGCTTCGGGGGTAGGCCCCCCCTCTACGAGCAGTACTTC.

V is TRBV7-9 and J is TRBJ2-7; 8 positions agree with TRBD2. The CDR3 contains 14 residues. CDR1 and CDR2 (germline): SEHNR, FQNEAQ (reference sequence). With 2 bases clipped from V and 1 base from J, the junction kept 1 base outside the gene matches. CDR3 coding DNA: TGTGCCAGCAGCTTAACGGGAGGGTCCTACGAGCAGTACTTC. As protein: CASSLTGGSYEQYF.

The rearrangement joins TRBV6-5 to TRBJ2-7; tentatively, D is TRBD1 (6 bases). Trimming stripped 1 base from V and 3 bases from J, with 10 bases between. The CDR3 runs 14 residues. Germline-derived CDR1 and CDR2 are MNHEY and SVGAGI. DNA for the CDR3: TGTGCCAGCAGTTACTTTCCGGACAGCTACGAGCAGTACTTC. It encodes CASSYFPDSYEQYF.

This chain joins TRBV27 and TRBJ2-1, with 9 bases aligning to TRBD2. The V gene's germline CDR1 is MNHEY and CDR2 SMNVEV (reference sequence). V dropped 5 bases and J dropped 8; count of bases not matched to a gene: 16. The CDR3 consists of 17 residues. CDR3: CASSPRLAADEWDEQFF. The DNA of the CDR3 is TGTGCCAGCAGTCCGCGACTAGCGGCCGATGAGTGGGATGAGCAGTTCTTC.

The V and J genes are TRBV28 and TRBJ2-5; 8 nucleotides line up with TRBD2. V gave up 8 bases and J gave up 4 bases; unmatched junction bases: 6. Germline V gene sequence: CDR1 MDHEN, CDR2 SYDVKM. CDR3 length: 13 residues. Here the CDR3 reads CASRAGVPETQYF. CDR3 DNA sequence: TGTGCCAGCCGAGCGGGAGTCCCAGAGACCCAGTACTTC.

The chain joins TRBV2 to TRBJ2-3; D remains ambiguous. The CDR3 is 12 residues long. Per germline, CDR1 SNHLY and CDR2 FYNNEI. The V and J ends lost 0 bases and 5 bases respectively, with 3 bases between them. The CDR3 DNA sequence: TGTGCCAGCAGTGAAGCCAGAGATACGCAGTATTTT. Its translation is CASSEARDTQYF.

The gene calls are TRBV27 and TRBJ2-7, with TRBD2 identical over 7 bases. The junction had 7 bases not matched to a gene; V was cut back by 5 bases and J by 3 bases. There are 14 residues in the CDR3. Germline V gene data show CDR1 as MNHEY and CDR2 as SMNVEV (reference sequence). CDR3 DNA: TGTGCCAGCAGTGTTAAGGGCGGGGGCTACGAGCAGTACTTC. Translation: CASSVKGGGYEQYF.